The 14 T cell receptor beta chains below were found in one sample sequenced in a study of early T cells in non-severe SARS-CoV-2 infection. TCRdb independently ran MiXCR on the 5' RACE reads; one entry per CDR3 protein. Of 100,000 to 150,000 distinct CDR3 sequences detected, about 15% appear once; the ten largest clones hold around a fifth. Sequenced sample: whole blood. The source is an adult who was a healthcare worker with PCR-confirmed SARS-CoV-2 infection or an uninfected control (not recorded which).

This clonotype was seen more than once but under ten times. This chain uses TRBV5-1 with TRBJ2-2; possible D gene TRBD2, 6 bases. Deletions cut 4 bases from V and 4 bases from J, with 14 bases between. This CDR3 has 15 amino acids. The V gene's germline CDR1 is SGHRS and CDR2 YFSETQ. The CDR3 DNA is TGCGCCAGCAGCCGGAGGGATTCAAGCACCGGGGAGCTGTTTTTT. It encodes CASSRRDSSTGELFF.

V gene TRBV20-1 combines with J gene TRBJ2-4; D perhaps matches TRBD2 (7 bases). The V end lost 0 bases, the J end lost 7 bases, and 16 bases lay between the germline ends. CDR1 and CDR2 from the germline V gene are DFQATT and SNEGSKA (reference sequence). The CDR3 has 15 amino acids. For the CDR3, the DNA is TGCAGTGCTAGAGATCTTCGGGGGGCCGGTAACATTCAGTACTTC. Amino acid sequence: CSARDLRGAGNIQYF.

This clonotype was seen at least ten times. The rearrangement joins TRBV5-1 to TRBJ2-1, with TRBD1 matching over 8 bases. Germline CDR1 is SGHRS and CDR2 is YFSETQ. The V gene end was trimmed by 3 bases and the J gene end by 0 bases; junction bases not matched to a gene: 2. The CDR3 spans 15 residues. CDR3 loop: CASSSTGDSYNEQFF. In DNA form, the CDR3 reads TGCGCCAGCAGCTCGACAGGGGACTCCTACAATGAGCAGTTCTTC.

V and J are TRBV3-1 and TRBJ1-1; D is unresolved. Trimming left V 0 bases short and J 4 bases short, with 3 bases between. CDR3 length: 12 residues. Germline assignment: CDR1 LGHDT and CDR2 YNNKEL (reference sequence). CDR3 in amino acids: CASSQEGTEAFF. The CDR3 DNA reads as TGTGCCAGCAGCCAAGAGGGCACTGAAGCTTTCTTT.

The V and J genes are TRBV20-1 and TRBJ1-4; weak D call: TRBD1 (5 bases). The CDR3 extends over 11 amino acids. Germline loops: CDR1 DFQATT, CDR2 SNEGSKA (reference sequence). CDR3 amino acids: CMGREEEKLFF. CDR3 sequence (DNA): TGCATGGGCAGGGAGGAGGAAAAACTGTTTTTT.

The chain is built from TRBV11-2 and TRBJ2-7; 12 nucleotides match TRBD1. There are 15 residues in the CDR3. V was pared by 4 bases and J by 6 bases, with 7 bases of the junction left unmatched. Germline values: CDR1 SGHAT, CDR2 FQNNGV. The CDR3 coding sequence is TGTGCCAGCAGCTGGGGGGACAGGGGGCGCGGCGAGCAGTACTTC. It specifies CASSWGDRGRGEQYF.

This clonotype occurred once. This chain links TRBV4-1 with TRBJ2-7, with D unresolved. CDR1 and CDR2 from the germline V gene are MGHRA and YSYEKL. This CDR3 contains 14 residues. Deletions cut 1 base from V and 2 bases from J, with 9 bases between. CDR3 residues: CASSQVGKTYEQYF. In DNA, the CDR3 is TGCGCCAGCAGCCAAGTCGGTAAGACCTACGAGCAGTACTTC.

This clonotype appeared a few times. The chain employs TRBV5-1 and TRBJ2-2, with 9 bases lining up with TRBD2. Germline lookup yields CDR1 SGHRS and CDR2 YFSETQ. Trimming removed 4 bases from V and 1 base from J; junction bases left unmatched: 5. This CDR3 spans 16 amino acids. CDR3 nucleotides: TGCGCCAGCAGCATCCTGACTAGCGGGAACACCGGGGAGCTGTTTTTT. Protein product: CASSILTSGNTGELFF.

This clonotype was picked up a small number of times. CDR3 sequence: CASSHSRQGPTTGSPLHF. The CDR3 nucleotides read TGTGCCAGCTCACACTCGAGACAGGGCCCAACTACAGGGTCACCCCTCCACTTT. The chain joins TRBV18 to TRBJ1-6; 7 positions match TRBD1. V lost 4 bases to trimming and J lost 10 bases; unmatched junction nucleotides: 19. CDR3 length: 18 amino acids. Germline V gives CDR1 KGHSH, CDR2 LQKENI.

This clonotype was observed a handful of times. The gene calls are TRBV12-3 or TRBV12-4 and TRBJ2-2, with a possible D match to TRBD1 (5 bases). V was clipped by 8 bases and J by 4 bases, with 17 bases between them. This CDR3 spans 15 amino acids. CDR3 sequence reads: CASGLGQTFTGELFF. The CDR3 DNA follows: TGTGCCAGCGGCTTGGGGCAGACCTTCACCGGGGAGCTGTTTTTT.

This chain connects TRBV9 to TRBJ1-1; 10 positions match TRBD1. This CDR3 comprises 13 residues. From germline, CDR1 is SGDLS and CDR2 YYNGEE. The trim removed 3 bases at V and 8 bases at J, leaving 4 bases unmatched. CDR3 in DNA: TGTGCCAGCAGCGCTGGGACAGGGGCGGAAGCTTTCTTT. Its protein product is CASSAGTGAEAFF.

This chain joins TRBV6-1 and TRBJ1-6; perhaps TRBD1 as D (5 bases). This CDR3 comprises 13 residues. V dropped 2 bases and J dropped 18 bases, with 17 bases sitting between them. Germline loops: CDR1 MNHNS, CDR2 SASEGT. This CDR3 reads CASSESRRGADHF. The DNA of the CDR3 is TGTGCCAGCAGTGAATCCAGAAGGGGCGCTGACCACTTT.

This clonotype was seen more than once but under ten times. CDR3 bases: TGTGCCAGTACCCCCCGGCCTAGCACAGATACGCAGTATTTT. It translates to CASTPRPSTDTQYF. V is TRBV19 and J is TRBJ2-3; D unresolved. The CDR3 covers 14 residues. CDR1 LNHDA and CDR2 SQIVND come from the germline V gene (reference sequence). Trimming removed 7 bases at V and 0 bases at J, with 11 bases between.

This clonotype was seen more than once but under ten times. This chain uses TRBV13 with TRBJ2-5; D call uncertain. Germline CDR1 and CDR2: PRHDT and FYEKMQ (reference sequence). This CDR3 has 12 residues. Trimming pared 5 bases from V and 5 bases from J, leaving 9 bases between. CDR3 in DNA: TGTGCCAGCAGCCCTGCTTGGGAGACCCAGTACTTC. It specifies CASSPAWETQYF.